The 23 T cell receptor beta chains listed next were all sequenced from one sample in a study of shared T cell receptors in the human thymus. Produced via immunoSEQ multiplex PCR; TCRdb's table is partial and in-frame only. Among some 640,000 clones listed, around 87% were seen once. The data also belong to a second study, concerning human thymus T cells.

The specimen sequenced was thymocytes. The receptors stem from a boy in the first two years of life with a congenital heart defect.

This clone has only a few counts. The rearrangement links TRBV10-3 to TRBJ1-2; weak D call: TRBD1 (5 bases). Trimming cost V 10 bases and J 0 bases, with 21 bases left between them. Per germline, CDR1 ENHRY and CDR2 SYGVKD. The CDR3 runs to 16 residues. The CDR3, as DNA: TGTGCCACCCGGTGGGGCAGAACTCCAACTAACTATGGCTACACCTTC. Translation: CATRWGRTPTNYGYTF.

CDR3 residues: CASSSGQGSEKLFF. CDR3 bases: TGTGCCAGCAGCTCGGGACAGGGAAGTGAAAAACTGTTTTTT. The gene calls are TRBV5-6 and TRBJ1-4; 9 bases agree with TRBD1. The CDR3 spans 14 residues. Germline-derived CDR1 and CDR2 are SGHDT and YYEEEE. The V gene end was trimmed by 3 bases and the J gene end by 7 bases; junction bases not matched to a gene: 4.

The rearrangement joins TRBV4-2 to TRBJ2-2; 7 bases are a match to TRBD2. CDR1 is LGHNA, CDR2 YNFKEQ, per germline. Unmatched junction bases numbered 6, after V lost 11 bases and J lost 6 bases. The CDR3 loop spans 12 amino acids. In DNA, the CDR3 is TGTGCCTACCTGGGGAGGGCCGGGGAGCTGTTTTTT. As protein: CAYLGRAGELFF.

This sequence joins TRBV14 and TRBJ2-5; TRBD1 matches 9 bases. Trimming at V came to 1 base and at J to 6 bases, leaving 12 bases not matched to a gene. CDR1 SGHDN and CDR2 FVKESK come from the germline V gene. This CDR3 spans 17 amino acids. CDR3 residues: CASSQGSGQGLVKTQYF. As DNA, the CDR3 is TGTGCCAGCAGCCAAGGTTCCGGACAGGGGCTCGTAAAGACCCAGTACTTC.

As to this clone: The conserved phenylalanine or tryptophan normally closing the CDR3 is absent here, so this likely arose from a read error. The DNA is omitted, as the CDR3 cannot be located on it reliably, and the CDR3 follows TCRdb's listing. This chain connects TRBV5-8 to TRBJ1-1; the table's D call TRBD1 went unverified against the DNA. The CDR3 adds up to 9 amino acids, both ends counted. Germline lookup yields CDR1 SGHTS and CDR2 YDEGEE. CDR3 protein: CASSVRDRV.

This chain connects TRBV4-1 to TRBJ2-7; 7 positions agree with TRBD1. The CDR3 contains 17 residues. After removal of 0 bases from V and 0 bases from J, the junction contained 8 bases not matched to a gene. Germline V gene sequence: CDR1 MGHRA, CDR2 YSYEKL. The CDR3 protein is CASSQDRPRDSSYEQYF. The CDR3 coding sequence is TGCGCCAGCAGCCAAGATAGACCCCGGGACAGCTCCTACGAGCAGTACTTC.

This chain links TRBV10-2 with TRBJ1-1, with D possibly being TRBD1 (5 bases). This CDR3 has 15 amino acids. Trimming stripped 4 bases from V and 0 bases from J, with 12 bases between. Germline values: CDR1 WSHSY, CDR2 SAAADI. The CDR3 region is CASSGQGLMNTEAFF. In DNA form, the CDR3 reads TGCGCCAGCAGTGGCCAGGGTTTAATGAACACTGAAGCTTTCTTT.

The chain uses TRBV5-1 and TRBJ2-3, with TRBD1 matching 7 bases. Per germline, CDR1 SGHRS and CDR2 YFSETQ. V shed 5 bases, J shed 2 bases, and the junction held 2 bases outside the gene matches. The CDR3 runs 13 residues. CDR3 sequence reads: CASRGTDTDTQYF. The DNA for the CDR3 is TGCGCCAGCAGGGGGACAGACACAGATACGCAGTATTTT.

The J gene is TRBJ2-7, the V gene TRBV4-1; D is uncertain. From germline, CDR1 is MGHRA and CDR2 YSYEKL. The length of the CDR3 is 15 residues. V lost 0 bases to trimming and J lost 3 bases, with 12 bases between them. The DNA for the CDR3 is TGCGCCAGCAGCCAAGATTTTGGGCCGCTCTACGAGCAGTACTTC. Its protein is CASSQDFGPLYEQYF.

The chain combines TRBV29-1 with TRBJ2-2; D is perhaps TRBD2 (5 bases). V lost 5 bases to trimming and J lost 3 bases, with 10 bases between them. CDR1 and CDR2 (germline): SQVTM, ANQGSEA. The length of the CDR3 is 13 residues. CDR3 amino acids: CSVLEGYTGELFF. CDR3 nucleotides: TGCAGCGTTTTAGAGGGTTACACCGGGGAGCTGTTTTTT.

V is TRBV5-6 and J is TRBJ2-5, with TRBD1 identical over 8 bases. After removal of 1 base from V and 4 bases from J, the junction contained 0 bases not matched to a gene. Germline V gene data show CDR1 as SGHDT and CDR2 as YYEEEE. This CDR3 has 13 amino acids. CDR3 amino acids: CASSLQGAETQYF. The CDR3 coding sequence is TGTGCCAGCAGCTTGCAGGGGGCAGAGACCCAGTACTTC.

This chain connects TRBV28 to TRBJ1-1, with 9 bases aligning to TRBD1. CDR1 is MDHEN and CDR2 is SYDVKM in the germline V gene. The V gene end was trimmed by 5 bases and the J gene end by 3 bases; junction bases not matched to a gene: 13. The CDR3 sequence is 17 residues long. CDR3 amino acids: CASSPPRQGGIDTEAFF. Written as DNA, the CDR3 is TGTGCCAGCAGTCCCCCCCGACAGGGGGGTATTGACACTGAAGCTTTCTTT.

The chain employs TRBV6-5 and TRBJ1-6, with TRBD1 matching 9 bases. The length of the CDR3 is 15 residues. Germline assignment: CDR1 MNHEY and CDR2 SVGAGI. With 6 bases clipped from V and 7 bases from J, the junction kept 7 bases outside the gene matches. CDR3 loop: CASRRGTGTNSPLHF. CDR3 nucleotide sequence: TGTGCCAGCAGACGAGGGACAGGGACAAATTCACCCCTCCACTTT.

The V and J genes are TRBV28 and TRBJ2-7, with D maybe TRBD2 (7 bases). Germline loops: CDR1 MDHEN, CDR2 SYDVKM. V was cut by 7 bases and J by 2 bases, with 24 bases left in between. CDR3 length: 17 residues. The CDR3 coding sequence is TGTGCCAGCACGGGGGCGGGGGAAAAGAGAGTGGCCTACGAGCAGTACTTC. This gives the protein CASTGAGEKRVAYEQYF.

The chain recombines TRBV4-1 with TRBJ1-2; TRBD1 is a possible D gene (6 bases). Germline V gives CDR1 MGHRA, CDR2 YSYEKL. Trimming stripped 0 bases from V and 0 bases from J, with 11 bases between. The CDR3 is 16 amino acids. The CDR3 spells CASSQEKHRANYGYTF. DNA for the CDR3: TGCGCCAGCAGCCAAGAAAAGCACAGGGCTAACTATGGCTACACCTTC.

This clone was detected a few times. V and J are TRBV4-3 and TRBJ1-5; 9 nucleotides match TRBD1. Per the germline V gene, CDR1 is LGHNA and CDR2 is YSLEER. The CDR3 loop spans 17 amino acids. J lost 2 bases, V lost 0 bases, and 5 bases had no gene match. The CDR3 DNA reads as TGCGCCAGCAGCCAAGATCTACAGGGGGCGGGCAATCAGCCCCAGCATTTT. It is translated as CASSQDLQGAGNQPQHF.

DNA for the CDR3: TGTGCCAGCTCACCATACCCGAGACAGGGCTTCCAAGAGACCCAGTACTTC. This translates into CASSPYPRQGFQETQYF. The rearrangement links TRBV18 to TRBJ2-5; 7 bases fit TRBD1. The CDR3 has 17 amino acids. The V segment lost 2 bases and the J segment 1 base; nucleotides outside the gene matches: 10. Germline loops: CDR1 KGHSH, CDR2 LQKENI.

The chain links TRBV25-1 to TRBJ2-1; perhaps TRBD2 as D (6 bases). The germline V and J ends were trimmed by 2 bases and 8 bases, with 13 bases remaining between them. Per germline, CDR1 MGHDK and CDR2 SYGVNS. The CDR3 runs 14 residues. The CDR3: CASSELGGGDEQFF. CDR3 sequence (DNA): TGTGCCAGCAGTGAACTGGGGGGAGGAGATGAGCAGTTCTTC.

CDR3 DNA sequence: TGTGCCAGCAGCTTACCGGGACTAGCGGGAGACTCGAACACCGGGGAGCTGTTTTTT. Amino acid sequence: CASSLPGLAGDSNTGELFF. This chain uses TRBV9 with TRBJ2-2, with 14 bases fitting TRBD2. Trimming cost V 4 bases and J 0 bases; bases outside gene matches: 8. Germline CDR1 is SGDLS and CDR2 is YYNGEE. The CDR3 is 19 residues long.

The chain joins TRBV28 to TRBJ2-7; TRBD2 matches 8 bases. The length of the CDR3 is 15 residues. Germline CDR1 and CDR2: MDHEN and SYDVKM. Unmatched junction bases numbered 3, after V lost 0 bases and J lost 2 bases. CDR3 bases: TGTGCCAGCAGTTTATGCGGGAGGGACCCCTACGAGCAGTACTTC. This encodes CASSLCGRDPYEQYF.

This chain connects TRBV12-5 to TRBJ1-2; tentatively, D is TRBD1 (5 bases). Per the germline V gene, CDR1 is LGHNT and CDR2 is FRNRAP. There are 16 residues in the CDR3. V was trimmed by 6 bases and J by 0 bases, leaving 17 bases between them. The chain's CDR3 is CASGFGRGPSNYGYTF. Written as DNA, the CDR3 is TGTGCTAGTGGCTTTGGGCGGGGACCCTCTAACTATGGCTACACCTTC.

V is TRBV7-2 and J is TRBJ2-1; 11 nucleotides align to TRBD2. The CDR3 runs to 18 residues. Per germline, CDR1 SGHTA and CDR2 FQGNSA. V was clipped by 3 bases and J by 5 bases; unmatched bases: 12. CDR3 bases: TGTGCCAGCAGCTTGGGGCCTTTAGCGGGAGGGGGGCACAATGAGCAGTTCTTC. As protein: CASSLGPLAGGGHNEQFF.

V gene TRBV6-5 combines with J gene TRBJ2-5, with D possibly matching TRBD1 (5 bases). Germline values: CDR1 MNHEY, CDR2 SVGAGI. This CDR3 comprises 15 residues. V was clipped by 0 bases and J by 3 bases, with 11 bases between them. CDR3 bases: TGTGCCAGCAGTTACTCGATGGTAGGGGAAGAGACCCAGTACTTC. Residues: CASSYSMVGEETQYF.